This TCR beta chain was observed in a study of blood T cell repertoires in COVID-19. On the study more broadly: From T cells, B-cell-depleted T cells, or PBMCs came the material, which was cDNA or gDNA.

CDR3 length: 12 residues. With 5 bases removed from V and 5 bases from J, the gap between germline ends came to 9 bases. As processed by the authors: Reference gene primers were amplified, and this amplification served to estimate nucleated cell counts. Assay: immunoSEQ multiplex PCR; the TCRdb copy retains only in-frame clones and omits some. That table gives V, J and clone size, and the DNA gave D and trimming. The sample lists some 270,000 clones, 86% occurring once. Material: peripheral blood. The sequence was collected from a woman aged 60 to 75 who had recovered from COVID-19. This rearrangement joins TRBV12-3 or TRBV12-4 to TRBJ1-1; D gene uncertain. The CDR3 coding sequence is TGTGCCAGCAGTCCCCGGCGGACTGAAGCTTTCTTT. It encodes CASSPRRTEAFF.